This note documents a single TCR beta chain sequence. Its antigen remains unknown. This specimen comes from a study of T cell responses to AZD1222 COVID-19 vaccine. Overall study results and limits: Sampling that yielded the repertoires occurred only after the peak T cell response.

Profiling relied on immunoSEQ multiplex PCR, and the TCRdb table lists in-frame clones only, not all of them. The sample shows about 120,000 clones, 87% of them seen only once. The J segment lost 4 bases and the V segment lost 3 bases, leaving 11 bases of the junction unmatched. The germline CDR1 and CDR2 sequences are MNHEY and SVGEGT. The CDR3 loop spans 17 amino acids. The genes are TRBV6-2 or TRBV6-3 and TRBJ2-1, with 8 bases matching TRBD2. The source is an adult in good health. The sample was peripheral blood, taken on day 0 of AZD1222 vaccination. As DNA, the CDR3 is TGTGCCAGCAGTTATACCACAGCGGGAGAGAGATACAATGAGCAGTTCTTC. Amino acid sequence: CASSYTTAGERYNEQFF.